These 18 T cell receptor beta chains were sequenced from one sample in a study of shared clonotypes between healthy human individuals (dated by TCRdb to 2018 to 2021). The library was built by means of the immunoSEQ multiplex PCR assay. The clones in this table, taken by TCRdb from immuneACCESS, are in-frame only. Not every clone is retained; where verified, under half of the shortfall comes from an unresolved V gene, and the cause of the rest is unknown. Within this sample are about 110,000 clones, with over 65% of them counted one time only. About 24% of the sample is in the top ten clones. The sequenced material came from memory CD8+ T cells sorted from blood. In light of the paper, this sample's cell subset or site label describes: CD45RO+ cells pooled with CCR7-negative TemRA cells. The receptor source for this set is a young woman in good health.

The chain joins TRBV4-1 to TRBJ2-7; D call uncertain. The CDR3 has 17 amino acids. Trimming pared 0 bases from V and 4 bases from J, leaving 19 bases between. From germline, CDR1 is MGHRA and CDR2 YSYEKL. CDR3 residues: CASSQDPANLGLYEQYF. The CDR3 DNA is TGCGCCAGCAGCCAAGATCCAGCGAACCTCGGGCTATACGAGCAGTACTTC.

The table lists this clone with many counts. The CDR3 region is CASSFYPNPEQYF. The DNA of the CDR3 is TGTGCCAGCAGCTTCTACCCCAACCCGGAGCAGTACTTC. V gene TRBV5-5 combines with J gene TRBJ2-7; D uncertain. Trimming removed 2 bases from V and 7 bases from J, with 13 bases in between. CDR3 length: 13 amino acids. Germline V gives CDR1 SGHKS, CDR2 YYEKEE (reference sequence).

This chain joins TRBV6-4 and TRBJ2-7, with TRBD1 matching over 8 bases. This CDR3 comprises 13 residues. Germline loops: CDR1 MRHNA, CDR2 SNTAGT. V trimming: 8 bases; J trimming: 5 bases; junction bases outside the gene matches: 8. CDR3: CASPWTGRHEQYF. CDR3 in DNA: TGTGCCAGCCCCTGGACAGGGCGACACGAGCAGTACTTC.

The DNA of the CDR3 is TGCGCCAGCAGCTTCCGCGGGAATTGGGAGCAGTTCTTC. It encodes CASSFRGNWEQFF. The gene calls are TRBV4-1 and TRBJ2-1; D is possibly TRBD2 (6 bases). The CDR3 has 13 amino acids. Trimming stripped 5 bases from V and 10 bases from J, with 15 bases between. Germline V gene sequence: CDR1 MGHRA, CDR2 YSYEKL.

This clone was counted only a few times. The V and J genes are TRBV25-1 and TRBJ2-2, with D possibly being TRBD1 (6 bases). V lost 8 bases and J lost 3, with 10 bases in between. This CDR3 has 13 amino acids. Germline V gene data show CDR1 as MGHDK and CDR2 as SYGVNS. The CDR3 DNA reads TGTGCCAGCTCGACAGGACACACCGGGGAGCTGTTTTTT. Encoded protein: CASSTGHTGELFF.

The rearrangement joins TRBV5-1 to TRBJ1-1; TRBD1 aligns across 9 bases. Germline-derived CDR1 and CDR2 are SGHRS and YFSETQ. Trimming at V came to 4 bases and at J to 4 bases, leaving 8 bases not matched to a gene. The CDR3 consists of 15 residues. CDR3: CASSLGTGKATEAFF. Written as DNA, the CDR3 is TGCGCCAGCAGCCTGGGGACAGGGAAGGCCACTGAAGCTTTCTTT.

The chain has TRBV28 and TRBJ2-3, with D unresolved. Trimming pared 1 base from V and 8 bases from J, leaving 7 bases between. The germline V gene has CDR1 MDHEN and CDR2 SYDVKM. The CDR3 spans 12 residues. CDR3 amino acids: CASSLSEGTQYF. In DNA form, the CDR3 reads TGTGCCAGCAGTTTATCAGAAGGTACGCAGTATTTT.

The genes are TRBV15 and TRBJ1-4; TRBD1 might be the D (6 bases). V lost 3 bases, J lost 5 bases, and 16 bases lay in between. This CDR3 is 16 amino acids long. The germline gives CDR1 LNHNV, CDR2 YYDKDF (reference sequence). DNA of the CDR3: TGTGCCACCAGCAGCGAATTCGGGAGGGGGAATGAAAAACTGTTTTTT. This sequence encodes CATSSEFGRGNEKLFF. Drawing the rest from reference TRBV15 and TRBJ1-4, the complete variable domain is DAMVIQNPRYQVTQFGKPVTLSCSQTLNHNVMYWYQQKSSQAPKLLFHYYDKDFNNEADTPDNFQSRRPNTSFCFLDIRSPGLGDTAMYLCATSSEFGRGNEKLFFGSGTQLSVL.

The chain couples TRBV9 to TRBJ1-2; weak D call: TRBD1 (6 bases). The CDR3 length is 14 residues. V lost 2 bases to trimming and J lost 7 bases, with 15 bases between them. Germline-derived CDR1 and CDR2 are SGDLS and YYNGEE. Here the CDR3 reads CASSVGWGLSGYTF. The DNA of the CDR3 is TGTGCCAGCAGCGTGGGATGGGGGCTCAGTGGCTACACCTTC.

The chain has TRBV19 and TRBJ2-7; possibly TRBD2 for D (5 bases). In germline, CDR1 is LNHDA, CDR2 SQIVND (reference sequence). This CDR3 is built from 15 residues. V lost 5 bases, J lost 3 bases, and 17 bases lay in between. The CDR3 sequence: CASSSAGSPYYEQYF. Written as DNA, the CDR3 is TGTGCCAGTAGTTCCGCGGGTTCCCCCTACTACGAGCAGTACTTC.

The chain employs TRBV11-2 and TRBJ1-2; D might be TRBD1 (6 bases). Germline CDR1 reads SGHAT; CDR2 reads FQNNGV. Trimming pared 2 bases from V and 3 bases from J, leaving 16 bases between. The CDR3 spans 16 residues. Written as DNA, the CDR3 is TGTGCCAGCAGCTTATGGTTCCGGGGGCTCCACTATGGCTACACCTTC. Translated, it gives CASSLWFRGLHYGYTF.

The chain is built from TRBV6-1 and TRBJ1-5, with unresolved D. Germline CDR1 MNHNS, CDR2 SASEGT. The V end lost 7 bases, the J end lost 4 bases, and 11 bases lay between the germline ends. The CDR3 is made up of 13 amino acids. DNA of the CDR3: TGTGCCAGCAACGAGGAAGCTAATCAGCCCCAGCATTTT. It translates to CASNEEANQPQHF.

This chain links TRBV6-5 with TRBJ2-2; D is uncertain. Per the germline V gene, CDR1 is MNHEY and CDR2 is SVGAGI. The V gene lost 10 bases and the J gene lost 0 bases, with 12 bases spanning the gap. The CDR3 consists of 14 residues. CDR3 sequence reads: CATKLTPNTGELFF. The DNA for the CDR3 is TGTGCCACCAAACTTACCCCGAACACCGGGGAGCTGTTTTTT.

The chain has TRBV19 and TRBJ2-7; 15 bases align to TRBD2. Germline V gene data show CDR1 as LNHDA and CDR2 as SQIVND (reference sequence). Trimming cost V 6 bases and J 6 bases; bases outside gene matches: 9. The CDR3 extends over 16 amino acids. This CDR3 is CASSPHSGLAGGEQYF. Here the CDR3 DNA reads TGTGCCAGTAGCCCGCACTCGGGACTAGCGGGAGGCGAGCAGTACTTC.

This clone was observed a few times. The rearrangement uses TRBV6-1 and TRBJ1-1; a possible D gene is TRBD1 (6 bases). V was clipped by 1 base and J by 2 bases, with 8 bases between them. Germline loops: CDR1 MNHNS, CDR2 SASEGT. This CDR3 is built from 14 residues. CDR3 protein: CASSEGQENTEAFF. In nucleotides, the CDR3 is TGTGCCAGCAGTGAAGGACAGGAAAACACTGAAGCTTTCTTT.

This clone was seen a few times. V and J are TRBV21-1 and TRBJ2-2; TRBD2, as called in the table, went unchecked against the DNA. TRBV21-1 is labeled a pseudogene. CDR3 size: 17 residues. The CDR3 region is CASPKEGGPWNTGELFF. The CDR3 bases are TGTGCCAGCCCCAAGGAGGGAGGGCCTTGGAACACCGGGGAGCTGTTTTTT.

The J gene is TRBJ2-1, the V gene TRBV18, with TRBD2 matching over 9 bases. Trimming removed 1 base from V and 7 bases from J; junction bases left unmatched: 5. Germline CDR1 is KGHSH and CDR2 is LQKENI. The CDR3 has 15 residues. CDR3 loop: CASSPRAGGGNEQFF. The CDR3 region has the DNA TGTGCCAGCTCACCACGAGCGGGAGGTGGTAATGAGCAGTTCTTC.

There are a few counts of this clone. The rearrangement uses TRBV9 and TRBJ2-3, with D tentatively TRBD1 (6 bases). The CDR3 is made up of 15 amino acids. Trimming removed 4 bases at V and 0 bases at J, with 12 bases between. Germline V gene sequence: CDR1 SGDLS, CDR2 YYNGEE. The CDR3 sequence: CASSPRGFSTDTQYF. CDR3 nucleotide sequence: TGTGCCAGCAGCCCTAGGGGGTTTAGCACAGATACGCAGTATTTT. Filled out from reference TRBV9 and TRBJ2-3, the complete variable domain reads DSGVTQTPKHLITATGQRVTLRCSPRSGDLSVYWYQQSLDQGLQFLIQYYNGEERAKGNILERFSAQQFPDLHSELNLSSLELGDSALYFCASSPRGFSTDTQYFGPGTRLTVL.